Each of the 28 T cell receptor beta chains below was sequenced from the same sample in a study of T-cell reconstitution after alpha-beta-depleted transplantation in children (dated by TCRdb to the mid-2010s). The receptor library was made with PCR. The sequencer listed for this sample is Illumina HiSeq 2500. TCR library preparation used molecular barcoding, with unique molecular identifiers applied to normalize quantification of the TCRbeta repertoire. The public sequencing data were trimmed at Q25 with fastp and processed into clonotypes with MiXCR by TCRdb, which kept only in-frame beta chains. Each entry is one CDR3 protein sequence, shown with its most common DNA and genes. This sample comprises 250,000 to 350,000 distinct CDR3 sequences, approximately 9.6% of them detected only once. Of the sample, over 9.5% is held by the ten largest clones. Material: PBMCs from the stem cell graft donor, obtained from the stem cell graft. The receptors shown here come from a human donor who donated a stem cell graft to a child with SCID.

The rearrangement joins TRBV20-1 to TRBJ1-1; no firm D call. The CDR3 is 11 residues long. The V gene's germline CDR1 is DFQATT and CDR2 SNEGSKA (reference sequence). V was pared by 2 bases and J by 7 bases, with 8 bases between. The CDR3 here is CSARTLLEAFF. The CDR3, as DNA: TGCAGTGCTAGAACCCTACTTGAAGCTTTCTTT.

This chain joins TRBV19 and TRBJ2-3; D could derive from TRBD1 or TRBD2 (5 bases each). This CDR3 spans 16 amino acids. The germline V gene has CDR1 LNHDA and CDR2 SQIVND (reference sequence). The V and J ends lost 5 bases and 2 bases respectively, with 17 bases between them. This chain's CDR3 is CASSGGRPFSTDTQYF. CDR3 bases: TGTGCCAGTAGTGGGGGACGACCCTTTTCCACAGATACGCAGTATTTT. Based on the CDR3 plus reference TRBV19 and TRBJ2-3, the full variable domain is DGGITQSPKYLFRKEGQNVTLSCEQNLNHDAMYWYRQDPGQGLRLIYYSQIVNDFQKGDIAEGYSVSREKKESFPLTVTSAQKNPTAFYLCASSGGRPFSTDTQYFGPGTRLTVL.

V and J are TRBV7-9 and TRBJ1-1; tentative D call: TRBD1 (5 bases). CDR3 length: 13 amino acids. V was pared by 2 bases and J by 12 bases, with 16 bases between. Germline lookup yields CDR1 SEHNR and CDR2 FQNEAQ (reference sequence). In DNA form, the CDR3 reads TGTGCCAGCAGCTTAAACCAGGGTATGAAAACTTTCTTT. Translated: CASSLNQGMKTFF. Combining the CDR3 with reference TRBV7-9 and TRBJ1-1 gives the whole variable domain DTGVSQNPRHKITKRGQNVTFRCDPISEHNRLYWYRQTLGQGPEFLTYFQNEAQLEKSRLLSDRFSAERPKGSFSTLEIQRTEQGDSAMYLCASSLNQGMKTFFGQGTRLTVV.

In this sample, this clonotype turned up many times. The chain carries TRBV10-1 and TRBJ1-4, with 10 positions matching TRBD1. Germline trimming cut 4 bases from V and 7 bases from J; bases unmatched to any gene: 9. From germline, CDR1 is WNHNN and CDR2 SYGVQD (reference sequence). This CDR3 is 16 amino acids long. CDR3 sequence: CASSAGQGEWSEKLFF. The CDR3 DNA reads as TGCGCCAGCAGTGCCGGACAGGGGGAATGGAGTGAAAAACTGTTTTTT.

CDR3 in amino acids: CASSDTSGGAVYTQYF. Here the CDR3 DNA reads TGTGCCAGCAGTGATACTAGCGGGGGGGCCGTTTATACGCAGTATTTT. This chain uses TRBV25-1 with TRBJ2-3; TRBD2 matches 13 bases. The CDR3 covers 16 residues. Looked up from germline, CDR1 is MGHDK and CDR2 is SYGVNS. Germline trimming cut 3 bases from V and 7 bases from J; bases unmatched to any gene: 7. The full variable domain, rest sourced from reference TRBV25-1 and TRBJ2-3, is EADIYQTPRYLVIGTGKKITLECSQTMGHDKMYWYQQDPGMELHLIHYSYGVNSTEKGDLSSESTVSRIRTEHFPLTLESARPSHTSQYLCASSDTSGGAVYTQYFGPGTRLTVL.

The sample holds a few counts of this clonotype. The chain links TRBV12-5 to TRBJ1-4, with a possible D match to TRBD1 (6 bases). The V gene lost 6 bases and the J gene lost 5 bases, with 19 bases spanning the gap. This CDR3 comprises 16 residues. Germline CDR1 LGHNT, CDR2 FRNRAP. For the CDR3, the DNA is TGTGCTAGTGGAGCGGGCTCCGGGACAAAGAATGAAAAACTGTTTTTT. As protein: CASGAGSGTKNEKLFF.

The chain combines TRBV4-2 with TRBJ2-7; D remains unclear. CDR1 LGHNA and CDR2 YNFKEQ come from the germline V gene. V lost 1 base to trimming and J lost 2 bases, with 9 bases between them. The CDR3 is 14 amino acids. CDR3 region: CASSQAQAPYEQYF. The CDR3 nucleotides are TGTGCCAGCAGCCAAGCCCAGGCGCCCTACGAGCAGTACTTC.

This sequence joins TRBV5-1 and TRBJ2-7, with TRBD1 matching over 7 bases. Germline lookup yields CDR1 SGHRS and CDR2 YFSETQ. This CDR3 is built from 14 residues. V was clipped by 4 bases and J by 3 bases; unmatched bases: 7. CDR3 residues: CASSRGQLIYEQYF. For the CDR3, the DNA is TGCGCCAGCAGCCGGGGACAGCTGATCTACGAGCAGTACTTC.

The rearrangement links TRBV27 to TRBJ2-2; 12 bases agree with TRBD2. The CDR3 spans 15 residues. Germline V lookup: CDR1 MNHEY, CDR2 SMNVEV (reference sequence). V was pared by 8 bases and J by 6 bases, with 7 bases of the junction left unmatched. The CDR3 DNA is TGTGCCAGCGCCACTAGCGGGGGGATAGCCGGGGAGCTGTTTTTT. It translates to CASATSGGIAGELFF.

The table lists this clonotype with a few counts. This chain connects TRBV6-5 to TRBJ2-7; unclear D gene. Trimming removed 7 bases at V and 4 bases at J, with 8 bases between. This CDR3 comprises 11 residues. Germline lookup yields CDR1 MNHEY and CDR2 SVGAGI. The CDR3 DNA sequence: TGTGCCAGCATTGGACCTTACGAGCAGTACTTC. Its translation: CASIGPYEQYF.

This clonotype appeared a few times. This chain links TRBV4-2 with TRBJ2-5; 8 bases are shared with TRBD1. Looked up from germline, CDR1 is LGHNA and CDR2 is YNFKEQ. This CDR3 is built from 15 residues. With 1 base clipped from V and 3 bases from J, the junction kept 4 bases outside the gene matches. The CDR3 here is CASSQAPGQEETQYF. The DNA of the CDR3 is TGTGCCAGCAGCCAAGCCCCGGGACAGGAAGAGACCCAGTACTTC.

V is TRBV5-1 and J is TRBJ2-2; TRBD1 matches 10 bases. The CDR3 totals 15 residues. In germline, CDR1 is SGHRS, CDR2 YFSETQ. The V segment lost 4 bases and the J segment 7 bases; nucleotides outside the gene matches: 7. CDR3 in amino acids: CASSLLTGGNGELFF. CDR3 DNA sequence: TGCGCCAGCAGCCTACTGACAGGGGGCAACGGGGAGCTGTTTTTT.

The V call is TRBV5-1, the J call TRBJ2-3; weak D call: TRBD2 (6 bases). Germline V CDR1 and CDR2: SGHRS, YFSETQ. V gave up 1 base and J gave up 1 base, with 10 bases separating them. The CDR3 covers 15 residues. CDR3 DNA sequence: TGCGCCAGCAGCTTGAGGGGACTTCGCACAGATACGCAGTATTTT. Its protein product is CASSLRGLRTDTQYF.

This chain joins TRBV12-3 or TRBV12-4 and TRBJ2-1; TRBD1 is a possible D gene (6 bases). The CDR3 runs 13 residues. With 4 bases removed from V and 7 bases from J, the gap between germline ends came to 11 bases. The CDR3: CASSSFQGNEQFF. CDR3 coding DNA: TGTGCCAGCAGTTCGTTCCAGGGGAATGAGCAGTTCTTC.

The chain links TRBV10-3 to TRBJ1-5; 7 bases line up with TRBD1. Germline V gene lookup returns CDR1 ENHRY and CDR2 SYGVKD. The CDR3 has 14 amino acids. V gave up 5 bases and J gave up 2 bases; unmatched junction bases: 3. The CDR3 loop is CAISSDRGNQPQHF. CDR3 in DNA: TGTGCCATCAGTTCAGACAGGGGCAATCAGCCCCAGCATTTT.

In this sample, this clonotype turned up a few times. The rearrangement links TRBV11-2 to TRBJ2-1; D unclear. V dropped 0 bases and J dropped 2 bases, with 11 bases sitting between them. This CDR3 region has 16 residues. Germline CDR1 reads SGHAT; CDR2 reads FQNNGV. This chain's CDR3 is CASSLDPDNAYNEQFF. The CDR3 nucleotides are TGTGCCAGCAGCTTAGATCCGGATAACGCCTACAATGAGCAGTTCTTC. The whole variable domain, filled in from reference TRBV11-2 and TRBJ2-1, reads EAGVAQSPRYKIIEKRQSVAFWCNPISGHATLYWYQQILGQGPKLLIQFQNNGVVDDSQLPKDRFSAERLKGVDSTLKIQPAKLEDSAVYLCASSLDPDNAYNEQFFGPGTRLTVL.

CDR3 sequence: CSAREGSNQPQHF. The CDR3 nucleotides read TGCAGTGCTAGGGAGGGTAGCAATCAGCCCCAGCATTTT. The chain is built from TRBV20-1 and TRBJ1-5; unclear D gene. The CDR3 contains 13 residues. Germline lookup yields CDR1 DFQATT and CDR2 SNEGSKA (reference sequence). Deletions cut 3 bases from V and 0 bases from J, with 6 bases between.

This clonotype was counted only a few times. CDR3 sequence: CASSLPVISYEQYF. CDR3 sequence (DNA): TGTGCCAGCAGCTTACCGGTGATCTCCTACGAGCAGTACTTC. The V call is TRBV11-2, the J call TRBJ2-7, with D unresolved. From germline, CDR1 is SGHAT and CDR2 FQNNGV. The CDR3 runs to 14 residues. Between the trimmed V and J ends, which lost 2 bases and 0 bases, there was a span of 8 bases.

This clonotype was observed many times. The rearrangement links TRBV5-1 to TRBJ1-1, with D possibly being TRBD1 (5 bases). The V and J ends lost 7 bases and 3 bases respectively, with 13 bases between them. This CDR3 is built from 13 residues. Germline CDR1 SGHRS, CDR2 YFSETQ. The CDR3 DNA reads TGCGCCAGCGGGTTTGAGGGACACACTGAAGCTTTCTTT. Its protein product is CASGFEGHTEAFF. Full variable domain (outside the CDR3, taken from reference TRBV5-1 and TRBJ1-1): KAGVTQTPRYLIKTRGQQVTLSCSPISGHRSVSWYQQTPGQGLQFLFEYFSETQRNKGNFPGRFSGRQFSNSRSEMNVSTLELGDSALYLCASGFEGHTEAFFGQGTRLTVV.

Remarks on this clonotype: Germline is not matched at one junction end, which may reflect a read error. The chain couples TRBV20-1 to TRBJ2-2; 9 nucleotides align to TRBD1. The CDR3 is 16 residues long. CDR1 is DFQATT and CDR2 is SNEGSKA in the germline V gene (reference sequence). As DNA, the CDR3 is TGCTGTGCTAGCTATACCGGGACAGGGTCCGTCGGGGAGCTGTTTTTT. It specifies CCASYTGTGSVGELFF.

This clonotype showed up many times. CDR3 region: CASSAAGGSGNTIYF. The CDR3 DNA reads as TGCGCCAGCAGCGCCGCAGGGGGCTCAGGAAACACCATATATTTT. The chain combines TRBV5-1 with TRBJ1-3; TRBD1 matches 8 bases. Germline CDR1 is SGHRS and CDR2 is YFSETQ. The length of the CDR3 is 15 residues. The V gene end was trimmed by 4 bases and the J gene end by 4 bases; junction bases not matched to a gene: 7.

In DNA form, the CDR3 reads TGCGCCAGCAGCTTCGGGACAGCCTACGAGCAGTACTTC. Encoded protein: CASSFGTAYEQYF. The chain recombines TRBV5-1 with TRBJ2-7; 7 bases align to TRBD1. The V gene end was trimmed by 2 bases and the J gene end by 2 bases; junction bases not matched to a gene: 1. The CDR3 is 13 amino acids. Germline-derived CDR1 and CDR2 are SGHRS and YFSETQ. Variable domain in full (rest from reference TRBV5-1 and TRBJ2-7): KAGVTQTPRYLIKTRGQQVTLSCSPISGHRSVSWYQQTPGQGLQFLFEYFSETQRNKGNFPGRFSGRQFSNSRSEMNVSTLELGDSALYLCASSFGTAYEQYFGPGTRLTVT.

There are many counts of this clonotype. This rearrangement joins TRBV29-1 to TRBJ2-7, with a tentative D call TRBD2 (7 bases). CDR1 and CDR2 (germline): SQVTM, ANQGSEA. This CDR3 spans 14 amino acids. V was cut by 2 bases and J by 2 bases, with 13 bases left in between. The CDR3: CSVEKTGGPYEQYF. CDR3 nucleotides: TGCAGCGTTGAAAAAACCGGGGGGCCCTACGAGCAGTACTTC.

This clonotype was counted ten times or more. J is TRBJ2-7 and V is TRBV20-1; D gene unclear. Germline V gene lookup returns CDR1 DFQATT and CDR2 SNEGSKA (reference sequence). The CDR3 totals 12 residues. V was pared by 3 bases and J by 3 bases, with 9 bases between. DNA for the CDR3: TGCAGTGCTAGCGACGGCAGCTACGAGCAGTACTTC. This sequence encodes CSASDGSYEQYF.

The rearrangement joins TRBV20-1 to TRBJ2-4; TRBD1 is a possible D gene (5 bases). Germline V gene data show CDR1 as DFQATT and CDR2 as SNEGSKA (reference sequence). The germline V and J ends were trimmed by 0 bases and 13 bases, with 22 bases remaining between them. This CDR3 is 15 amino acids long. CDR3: CSARDQGKSPPGQYF. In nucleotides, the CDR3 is TGCAGTGCTAGAGATCAGGGAAAGTCCCCACCGGGCCAGTACTTC.

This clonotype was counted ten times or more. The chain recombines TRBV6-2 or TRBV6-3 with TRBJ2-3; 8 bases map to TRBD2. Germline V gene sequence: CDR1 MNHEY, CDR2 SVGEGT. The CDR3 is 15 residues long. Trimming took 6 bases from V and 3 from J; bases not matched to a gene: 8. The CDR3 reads CASRSSGAKTDTQYF. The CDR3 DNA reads TGTGCCAGCAGGAGTAGCGGGGCGAAGACAGATACGCAGTATTTT.

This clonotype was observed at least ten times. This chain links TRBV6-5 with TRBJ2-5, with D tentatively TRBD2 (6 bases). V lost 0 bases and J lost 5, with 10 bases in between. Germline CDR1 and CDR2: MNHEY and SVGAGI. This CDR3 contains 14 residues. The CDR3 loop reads CASSYSAGTETQYF. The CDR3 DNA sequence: TGTGCCAGCAGTTACTCGGCAGGGACTGAGACCCAGTACTTC.

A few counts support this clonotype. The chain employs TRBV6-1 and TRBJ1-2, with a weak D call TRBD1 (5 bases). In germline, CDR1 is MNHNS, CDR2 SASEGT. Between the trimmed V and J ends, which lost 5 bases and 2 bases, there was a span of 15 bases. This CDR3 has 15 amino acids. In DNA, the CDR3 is TGTGCCAGCAGTCAAGGGGTGGGGCCGAACTATGGCTACACCTTC. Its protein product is CASSQGVGPNYGYTF.